The 13 T cell receptor beta chains given below trace back to one sample, sequenced in a study of CD8 T cells in Susac syndrome. Random hexamers served to reverse transcribe roughly 0.45 to 1 ug RNA. In TCRdb, the immunoSEQ multiplex PCR reads were re-called with MiXCR into one record per CDR3 protein. The table records hundreds of thousands of distinct CDR3 sequences, 94% of them present only once. The sequenced sample was CD4+ T cells from PBMCs. These receptors were collected from a human donor with Susac syndrome.

The V gene is TRBV3-1, the J gene TRBJ2-3; either TRBD1 or TRBD2 may supply D (7 bases each). Germline V gene sequence: CDR1 LGHDT, CDR2 YNNKEL (reference sequence). V was pared by 6 bases and J by 0 bases, with 25 bases between. The CDR3 contains 19 residues. CDR3: CASSIRTRDSATSTDTQYF. The CDR3 DNA is TGTGCCAGCAGTATAAGGACTAGGGACAGCGCAACTAGCACAGATACGCAGTATTTT.

This rearrangement joins TRBV20-1 to TRBJ1-1; possibly TRBD1 for D (5 bases). This CDR3 has 16 amino acids. CDR1 DFQATT and CDR2 SNEGSKA come from the germline V gene (reference sequence). Trimming removed 3 bases at V and 3 bases at J, with 20 bases between. The CDR3 DNA sequence: TGCAGTGCTAGCCTACCGGGGGGGTTGACGGACACTGAAGCTTTCTTT. It codes for CSASLPGGLTDTEAFF.

This clonotype was counted once. CDR3 loop: CSARDIGADQPQHF. The CDR3 DNA is TGCAGTGCTAGAGATATAGGAGCGGATCAGCCCCAGCATTTT. The genes are TRBV20-1 and TRBJ1-5; D is ambiguous. Germline CDR1 is DFQATT and CDR2 is SNEGSKA (reference sequence). The CDR3 covers 14 residues. Trimming took 0 bases from V and 5 from J, leaving 11 bases between them.

The genes are TRBV9 and TRBJ1-1; D perhaps matches TRBD1 (5 bases). The CDR3 spans 15 residues. The V gene lost 4 bases and the J gene lost 3 bases, with 16 bases spanning the gap. Germline V CDR1 and CDR2: SGDLS, YYNGEE. The DNA for the CDR3 is TGTGCCAGCAGCATAGGGGTAGGAGGGGACACTGAAGCTTTCTTT. Its translation: CASSIGVGGDTEAFF.

The chain carries TRBV10-3 and TRBJ1-1; 8 bases line up with TRBD1. The CDR3 totals 15 residues. The J segment lost 1 base and the V segment lost 6 bases, leaving 7 bases of the junction unmatched. Germline V CDR1 and CDR2: ENHRY, SYGVKD. CDR3 amino acids: CAIRPRTGQNTEAFF. CDR3 nucleotide sequence: TGTGCCATCAGGCCTAGGACAGGGCAGAACACTGAAGCTTTCTTT.

This clonotype was seen a single time. The chain joins TRBV6-2 or TRBV6-3 to TRBJ1-1, with TRBD1 as a possible D gene (5 bases). The V gene lost 6 bases and the J gene lost 5 bases, with 22 bases spanning the gap. CDR1 is MNHEY and CDR2 is SVGEGT in the germline V gene. This CDR3 spans 16 amino acids. In DNA form, the CDR3 reads TGTGCCAGCAGACCCACAGCCCGCAGGGCAGAAACTGAAGCTTTCTTT. Encoded protein: CASRPTARRAETEAFF.

In this sample, this clonotype turned up once. The genes are TRBV7-9 and TRBJ1-1; D uncertain. Germline-derived CDR1 and CDR2 are SEHNR and FQNEAQ (reference sequence). This CDR3 is built from 13 residues. Trimming took off 6 bases at V and 1 base at J, with 9 bases between the two ends. CDR3 nucleotides: TGTGCCAGCAGTTGGGGTCCGAACACTGAAGCTTTCTTT. Encoded protein: CASSWGPNTEAFF. The entire variable domain, with the rest obtained from reference TRBV7-9 and TRBJ1-1, is as follows: DTGVSQNPRHKITKRGQNVTFRCDPISEHNRLYWYRQTLGQGPEFLTYFQNEAQLEKSRLLSDRFSAERPKGSFSTLEIQRTEQGDSAMYLCASSWGPNTEAFFGQGTRLTVV.

The chain carries TRBV7-2 and TRBJ2-1; 9 bases fit TRBD1. This CDR3 has 16 residues. The V gene's germline CDR1 is SGHTA and CDR2 FQGNSA. V lost 1 base and J lost 7; bases outside the gene matches: 8. CDR3 protein: CASSLGPAGTGNEQFF. In DNA form, the CDR3 reads TGTGCCAGCAGCTTAGGCCCAGCGGGGACAGGGAATGAGCAGTTCTTC.

The chain recombines TRBV11-2 with TRBJ2-3; TRBD2 agrees at 7 bases. The germline V gene encodes CDR1 SGHAT and CDR2 FQNNGV. The CDR3 extends over 15 amino acids. The J segment lost 5 bases and the V segment lost 3 bases, leaving 8 bases of the junction unmatched. The CDR3 sequence is CASSFLNTGGDTQYF. CDR3 nucleotides: TGTGCCAGCAGCTTCCTTAATACGGGGGGAGATACGCAGTATTTT. Full variable domain (outside the CDR3, taken from reference TRBV11-2 and TRBJ2-3): EAGVAQSPRYKIIEKRQSVAFWCNPISGHATLYWYQQILGQGPKLLIQFQNNGVVDDSQLPKDRFSAERLKGVDSTLKIQPAKLEDSAVYLCASSFLNTGGDTQYFGPGTRLTVL.

This clonotype occurred once. V is TRBV5-1 and J is TRBJ1-1; TRBD1 aligns across 7 bases. V lost 2 bases, J lost 4 bases, and 2 bases stayed unmatched. The CDR3 extends over 13 amino acids. Germline V gene lookup returns CDR1 SGHRS and CDR2 YFSETQ. For the CDR3, the DNA is TGCGCCAGCAGCTTAACAGGGGCCACTGAAGCTTTCTTT. This translates into CASSLTGATEAFF.

V usage is TRBV20-1 and J usage is TRBJ1-1, with D possibly TRBD1 on 5 matching bases. CDR1 and CDR2 (germline): DFQATT, SNEGSKA (reference sequence). V lost 6 bases, J lost 0 bases, and 17 bases lay in between. The CDR3 covers 15 residues. The CDR3 sequence: CSATPGLRLNTEAFF. CDR3 nucleotide sequence: TGCAGTGCCACCCCGGGGCTAAGACTGAACACTGAAGCTTTCTTT.

This chain links TRBV5-1 with TRBJ2-7; 8 bases line up with TRBD1. CDR1 is SGHRS and CDR2 is YFSETQ in the germline V gene. With 3 bases clipped from V and 3 bases from J, the junction kept 5 bases outside the gene matches. CDR3 length: 14 residues. DNA of the CDR3: TGCGCCAGCAGCTGGACCGGGACAGGCTACGAGCAGTACTTC. It encodes CASSWTGTGYEQYF.

This clonotype was counted once. This sequence joins TRBV7-8 and TRBJ2-3, with a tentative D call TRBD1 (6 bases). Germline V gene sequence: CDR1 SGHVS, CDR2 FQNEAQ. Trimming stripped 8 bases from V and 6 bases from J, with 12 bases between. The CDR3 is 12 amino acids. Written as DNA, the CDR3 is TGTGCCAGCCATCGGGACACGGATACGCAGTATTTT. This sequence encodes CASHRDTDTQYF.